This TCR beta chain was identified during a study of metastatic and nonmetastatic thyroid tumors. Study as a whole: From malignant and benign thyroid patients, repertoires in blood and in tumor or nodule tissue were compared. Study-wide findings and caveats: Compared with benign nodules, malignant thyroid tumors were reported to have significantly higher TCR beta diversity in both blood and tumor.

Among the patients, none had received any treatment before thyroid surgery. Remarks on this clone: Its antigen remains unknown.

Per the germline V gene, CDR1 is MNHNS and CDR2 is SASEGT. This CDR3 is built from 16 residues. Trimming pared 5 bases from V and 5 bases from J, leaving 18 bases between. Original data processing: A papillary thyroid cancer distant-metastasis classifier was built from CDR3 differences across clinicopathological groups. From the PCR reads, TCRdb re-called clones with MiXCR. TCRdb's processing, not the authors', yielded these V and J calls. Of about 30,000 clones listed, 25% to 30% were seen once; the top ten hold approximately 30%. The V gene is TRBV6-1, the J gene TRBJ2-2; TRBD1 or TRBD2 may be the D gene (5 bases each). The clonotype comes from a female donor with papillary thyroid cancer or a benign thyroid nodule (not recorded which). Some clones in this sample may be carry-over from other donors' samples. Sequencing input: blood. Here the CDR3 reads CASSPRGSRGTGELFF. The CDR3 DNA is TGTGCCAGCAGTCCTCGGGGCTCCCGTGGGACCGGGGAGCTGTTTTTT.